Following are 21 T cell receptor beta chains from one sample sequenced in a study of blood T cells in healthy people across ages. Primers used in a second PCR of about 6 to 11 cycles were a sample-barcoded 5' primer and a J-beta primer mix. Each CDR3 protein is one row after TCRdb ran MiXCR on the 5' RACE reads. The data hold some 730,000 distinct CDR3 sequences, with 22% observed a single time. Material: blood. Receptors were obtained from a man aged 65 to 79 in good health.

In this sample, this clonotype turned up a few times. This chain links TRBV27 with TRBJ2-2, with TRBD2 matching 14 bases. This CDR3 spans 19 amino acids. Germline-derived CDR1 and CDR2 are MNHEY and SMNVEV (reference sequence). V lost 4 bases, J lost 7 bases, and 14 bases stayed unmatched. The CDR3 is CASSSPGLAGDGTVGELFF. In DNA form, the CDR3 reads TGTGCCAGCAGTTCACCGGGACTAGCGGGAGACGGGACCGTCGGGGAGCTGTTTTTT.

The CDR3 nucleotides are TGTGCCAGCAGCCTCGACAGGGGAAGTAAGCCCCAGCATTTT. It encodes CASSLDRGSKPQHF. This rearrangement joins TRBV2 to TRBJ1-5, with TRBD1 matching over 8 bases. V trimming: 6 bases; J trimming: 8 bases; junction bases outside the gene matches: 9. Germline V CDR1 and CDR2: SNHLY, FYNNEI. This CDR3 spans 14 amino acids. The entire variable domain, with the rest obtained from reference TRBV2 and TRBJ1-5, is as follows: EPEVTQTPSHQVTQMGQEVILRCVPISNHLYFYWYRQILGQKVEFLVSFYNNEISEKSEIFDDQFSVERPDGSNFTLKIRSTKLEDSAMYFCASSLDRGSKPQHFGDGTRLSIL.

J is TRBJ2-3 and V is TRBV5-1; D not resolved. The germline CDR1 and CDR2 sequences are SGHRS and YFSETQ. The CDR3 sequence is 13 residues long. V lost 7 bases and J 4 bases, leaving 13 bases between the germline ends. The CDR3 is CASGPVVSDTQYF. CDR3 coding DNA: TGCGCCAGCGGCCCCGTGGTTTCAGATACGCAGTATTTT.

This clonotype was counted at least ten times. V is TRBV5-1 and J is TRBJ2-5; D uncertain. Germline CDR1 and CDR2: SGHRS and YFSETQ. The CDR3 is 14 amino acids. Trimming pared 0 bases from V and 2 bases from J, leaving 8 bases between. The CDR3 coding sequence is TGCGCCAGCAGCTTGGGCCAGCGTCAAGAGACCCAGTACTTC. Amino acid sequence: CASSLGQRQETQYF.

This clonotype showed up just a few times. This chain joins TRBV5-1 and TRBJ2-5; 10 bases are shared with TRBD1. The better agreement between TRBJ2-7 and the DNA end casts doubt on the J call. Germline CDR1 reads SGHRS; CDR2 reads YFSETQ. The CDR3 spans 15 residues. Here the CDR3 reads CASSSLTGGAYEQYF. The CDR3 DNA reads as TGCGCCAGCAGCTCCTTGACAGGGGGCGCCTACGAGCAGTACTTC.

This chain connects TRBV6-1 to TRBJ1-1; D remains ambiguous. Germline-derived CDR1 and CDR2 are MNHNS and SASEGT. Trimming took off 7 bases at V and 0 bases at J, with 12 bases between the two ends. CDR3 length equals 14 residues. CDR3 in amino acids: CASTPSRVNTEAFF. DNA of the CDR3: TGTGCCAGCACCCCAAGCCGGGTGAACACTGAAGCTTTCTTT.

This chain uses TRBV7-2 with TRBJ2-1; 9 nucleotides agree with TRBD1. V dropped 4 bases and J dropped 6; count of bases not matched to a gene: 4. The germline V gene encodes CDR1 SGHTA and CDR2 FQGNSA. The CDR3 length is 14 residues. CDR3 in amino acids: CASSSRTGVNEQFF. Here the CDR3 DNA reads TGTGCCAGCAGCTCCCGGACAGGGGTCAATGAGCAGTTCTTC. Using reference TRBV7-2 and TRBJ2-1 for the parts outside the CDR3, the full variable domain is GAGVSQSPSNKVTEKGKDVELRCDPISGHTALYWYRQSLGQGLEFLIYFQGNSAPDKSGLPSDRFSAERTGGSVSTLTIQRTQQEDSAVYLCASSSRTGVNEQFFGPGTRLTVL.

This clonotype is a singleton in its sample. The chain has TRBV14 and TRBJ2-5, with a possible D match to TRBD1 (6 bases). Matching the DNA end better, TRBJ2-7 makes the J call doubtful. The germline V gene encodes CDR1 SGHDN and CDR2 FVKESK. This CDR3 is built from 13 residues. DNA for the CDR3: TGTGCCAGCAGCCATTCCACAGGGTACGAGCAGTACTTC. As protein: CASSHSTGYEQYF.

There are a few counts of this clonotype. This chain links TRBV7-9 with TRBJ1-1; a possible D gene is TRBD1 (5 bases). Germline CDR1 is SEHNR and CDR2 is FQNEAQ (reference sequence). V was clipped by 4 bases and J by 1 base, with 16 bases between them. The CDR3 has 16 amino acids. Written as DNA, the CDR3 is TGTGCCAGCAGCTCCCCCCCAGGGCTGGAGAACACTGAAGCTTTCTTT. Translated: CASSSPPGLENTEAFF.

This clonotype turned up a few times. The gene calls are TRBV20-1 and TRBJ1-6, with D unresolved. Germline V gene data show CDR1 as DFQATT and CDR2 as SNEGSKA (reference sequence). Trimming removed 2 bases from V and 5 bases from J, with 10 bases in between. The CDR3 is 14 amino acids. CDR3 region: CSARSIQNNSPLHF. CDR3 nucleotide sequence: TGCAGTGCTAGAAGTATACAAAATAATTCACCCCTCCACTTT.

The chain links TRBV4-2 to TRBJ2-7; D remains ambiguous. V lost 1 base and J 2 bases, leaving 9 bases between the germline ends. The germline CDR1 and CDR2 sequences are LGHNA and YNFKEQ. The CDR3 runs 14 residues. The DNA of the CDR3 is TGTGCCAGCAGCCAAGCTCAACTTCCCTACGAGCAGTACTTC. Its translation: CASSQAQLPYEQYF.

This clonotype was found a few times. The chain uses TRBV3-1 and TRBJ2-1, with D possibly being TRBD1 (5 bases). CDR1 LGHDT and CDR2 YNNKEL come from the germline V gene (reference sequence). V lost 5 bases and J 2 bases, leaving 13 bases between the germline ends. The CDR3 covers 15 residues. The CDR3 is CASSTGHGAYNEQFF. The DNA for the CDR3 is TGTGCCAGCAGCACCGGACATGGGGCCTACAATGAGCAGTTCTTC.

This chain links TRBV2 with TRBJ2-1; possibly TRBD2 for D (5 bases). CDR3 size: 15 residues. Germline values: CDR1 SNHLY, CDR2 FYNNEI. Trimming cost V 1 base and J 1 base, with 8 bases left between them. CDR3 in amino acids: CASSEVTGSYNEQFF. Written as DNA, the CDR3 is TGTGCCAGCAGTGAAGTAACGGGGTCCTACAATGAGCAGTTCTTC.

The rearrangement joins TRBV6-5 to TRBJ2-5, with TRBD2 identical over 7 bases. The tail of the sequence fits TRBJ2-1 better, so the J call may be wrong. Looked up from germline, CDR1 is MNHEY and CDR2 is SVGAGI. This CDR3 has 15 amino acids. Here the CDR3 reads CASSRNRGVRNEQFF. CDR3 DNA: TGTGCCAGCAGTAGAAACCGGGGGGTACGCAATGAGCAGTTCTTC.

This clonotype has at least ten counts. The DNA for the CDR3 is TGTGCCAGCAGGGGGGTCAGGAGCACAGATACGCAGTATTTT. It codes for CASRGVRSTDTQYF. V is TRBV28 and J is TRBJ2-3; D possibly matches TRBD1 or TRBD2 (5 bases each). CDR3 size: 14 residues. Looked up from germline, CDR1 is MDHEN and CDR2 is SYDVKM. The V and J ends lost 6 bases and 0 bases respectively, with 10 bases between them.

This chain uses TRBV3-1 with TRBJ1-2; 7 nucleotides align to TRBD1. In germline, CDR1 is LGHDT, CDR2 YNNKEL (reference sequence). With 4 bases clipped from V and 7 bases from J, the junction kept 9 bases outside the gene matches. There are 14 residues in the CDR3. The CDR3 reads CASSPYDRVVGYTF. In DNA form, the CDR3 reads TGTGCCAGCAGCCCATACGACAGGGTTGTTGGCTACACCTTC.

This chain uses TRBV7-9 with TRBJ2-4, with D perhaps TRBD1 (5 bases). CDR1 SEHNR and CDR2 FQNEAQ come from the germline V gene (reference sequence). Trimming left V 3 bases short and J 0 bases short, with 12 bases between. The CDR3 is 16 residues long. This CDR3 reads CASSFDSPIAKNIQYF. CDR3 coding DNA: TGTGCCAGCAGCTTTGACAGCCCTATAGCCAAAAACATTCAGTACTTC.

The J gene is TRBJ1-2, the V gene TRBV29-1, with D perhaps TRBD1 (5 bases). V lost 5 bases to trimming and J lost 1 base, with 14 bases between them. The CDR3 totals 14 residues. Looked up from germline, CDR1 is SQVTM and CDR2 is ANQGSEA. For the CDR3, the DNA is TGCAGCGTTAGAGTCCGACAGAATAACTATGGCTACACCTTC. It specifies CSVRVRQNNYGYTF.

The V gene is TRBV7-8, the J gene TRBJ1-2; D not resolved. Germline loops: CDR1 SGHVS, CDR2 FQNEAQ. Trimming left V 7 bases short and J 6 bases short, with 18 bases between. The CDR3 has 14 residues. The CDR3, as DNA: TGTGCCAGCACCTCTAGCGGTCGAGGAGATGGCTACACCTTC. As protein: CASTSSGRGDGYTF.

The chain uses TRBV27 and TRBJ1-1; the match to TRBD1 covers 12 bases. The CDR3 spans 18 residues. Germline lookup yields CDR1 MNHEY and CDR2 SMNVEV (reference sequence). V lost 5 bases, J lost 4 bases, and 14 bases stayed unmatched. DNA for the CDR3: TGTGCCAGCAGTCTCCTTTCGGGGACAGGGGGCCGCGGCACTGAAGCTTTCTTT. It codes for CASSLLSGTGGRGTEAFF.

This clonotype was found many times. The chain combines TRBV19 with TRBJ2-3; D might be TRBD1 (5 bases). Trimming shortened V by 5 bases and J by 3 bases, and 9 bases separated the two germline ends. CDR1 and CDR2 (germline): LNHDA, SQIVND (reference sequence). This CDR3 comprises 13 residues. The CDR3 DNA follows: TGTGCCAGTAGTGCCTGGACAACAGATACGCAGTATTTT. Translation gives CASSAWTTDTQYF.